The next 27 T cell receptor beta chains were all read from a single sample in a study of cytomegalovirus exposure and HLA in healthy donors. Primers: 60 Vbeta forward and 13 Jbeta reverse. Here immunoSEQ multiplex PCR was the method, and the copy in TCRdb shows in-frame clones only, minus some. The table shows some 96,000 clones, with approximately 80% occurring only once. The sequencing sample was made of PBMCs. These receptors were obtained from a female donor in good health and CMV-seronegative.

CDR3 sequence: CASSEGTAPQANYGYTF. CDR3 DNA: TGTGCCAGCAGTGAGGGGACAGCGCCGCAAGCTAACTATGGCTACACCTTC. The gene calls are TRBV6-1 and TRBJ1-2, with 7 bases matching TRBD1. Germline V gene sequence: CDR1 MNHNS, CDR2 SASEGT. The CDR3 has 17 residues. The V gene end was trimmed by 3 bases and the J gene end by 0 bases; junction bases not matched to a gene: 10.

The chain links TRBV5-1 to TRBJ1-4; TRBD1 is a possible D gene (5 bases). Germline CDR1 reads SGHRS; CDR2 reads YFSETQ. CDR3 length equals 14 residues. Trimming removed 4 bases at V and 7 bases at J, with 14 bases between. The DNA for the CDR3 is TGCGCCAGCAGCCCCGGGACTGTAAGTGAAAAACTGTTTTTT. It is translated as CASSPGTVSEKLFF. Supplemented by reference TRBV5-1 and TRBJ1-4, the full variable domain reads KAGVTQTPRYLIKTRGQQVTLSCSPISGHRSVSWYQQTPGQGLQFLFEYFSETQRNKGNFPGRFSGRQFSNSRSEMNVSTLELGDSALYLCASSPGTVSEKLFFGSGTQLSVL.

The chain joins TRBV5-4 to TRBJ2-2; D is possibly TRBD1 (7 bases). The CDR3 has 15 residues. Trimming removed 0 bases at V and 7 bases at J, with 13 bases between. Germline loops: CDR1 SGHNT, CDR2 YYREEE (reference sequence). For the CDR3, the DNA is TGTGCCAGCAGCTTGGTGGAGGGGGCCCACGGGGAGCTGTTTTTT. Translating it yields CASSLVEGAHGELFF.

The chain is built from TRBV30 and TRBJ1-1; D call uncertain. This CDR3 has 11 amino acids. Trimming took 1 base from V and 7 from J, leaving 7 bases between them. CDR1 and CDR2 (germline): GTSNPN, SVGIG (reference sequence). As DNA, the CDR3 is TGTGCCTGGAGTGAGGCGGGTGAAGCTTTCTTT. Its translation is CAWSEAGEAFF.

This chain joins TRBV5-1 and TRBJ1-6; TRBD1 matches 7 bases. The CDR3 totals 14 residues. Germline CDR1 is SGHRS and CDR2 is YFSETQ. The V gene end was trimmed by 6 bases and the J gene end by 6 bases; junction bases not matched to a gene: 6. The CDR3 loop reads CASTQWDSNSPLHF. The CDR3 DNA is TGCGCCAGCACCCAATGGGACAGTAATTCACCCCTCCACTTT.

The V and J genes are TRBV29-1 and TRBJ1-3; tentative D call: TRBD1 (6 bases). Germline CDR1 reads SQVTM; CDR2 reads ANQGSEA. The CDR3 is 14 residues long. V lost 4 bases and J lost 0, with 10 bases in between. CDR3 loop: CSVVGQNSGNTIYF. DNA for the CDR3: TGCAGCGTTGTTGGACAGAACTCTGGAAACACCATATATTTT.

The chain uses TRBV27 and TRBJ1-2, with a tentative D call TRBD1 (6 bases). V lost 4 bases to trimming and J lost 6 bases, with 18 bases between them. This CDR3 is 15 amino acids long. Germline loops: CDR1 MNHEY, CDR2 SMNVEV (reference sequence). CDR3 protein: CASSWSRGAGNGYTF. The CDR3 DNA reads TGTGCCAGCAGTTGGTCTCGGGGGGCTGGGAATGGCTACACCTTC.

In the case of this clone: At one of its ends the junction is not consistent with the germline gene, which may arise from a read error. DNA for the CDR3: TGTGCTAGCAGCTTAAGTGGACTAGCGGGGACCAACACCGGGGAGCTGTTTTTT. Residues: CASSLSGLAGTNTGELFF. The chain links TRBV7-7 to TRBJ2-2; 12 bases line up with TRBD2. The CDR3 sequence is 18 residues long. The V gene's germline CDR1 is SSHAT and CDR2 FNYEAQ (reference sequence).

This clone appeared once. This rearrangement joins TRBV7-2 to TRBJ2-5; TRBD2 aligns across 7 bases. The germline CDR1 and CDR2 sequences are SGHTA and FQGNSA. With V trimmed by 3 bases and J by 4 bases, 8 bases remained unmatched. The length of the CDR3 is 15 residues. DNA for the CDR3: TGTGCCAGCAGCTTGGGCGGGAGAATGGTAGAGACCCAGTACTTC. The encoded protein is CASSLGGRMVETQYF.

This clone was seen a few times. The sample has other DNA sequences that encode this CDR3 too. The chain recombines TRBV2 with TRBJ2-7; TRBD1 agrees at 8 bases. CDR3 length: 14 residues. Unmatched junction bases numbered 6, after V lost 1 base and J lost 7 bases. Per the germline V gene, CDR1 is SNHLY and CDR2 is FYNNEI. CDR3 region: CASSEGTGLLEQYF. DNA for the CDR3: TGTGCCAGCAGTGAAGGGACAGGGCTTTTGGAGCAGTACTTC.

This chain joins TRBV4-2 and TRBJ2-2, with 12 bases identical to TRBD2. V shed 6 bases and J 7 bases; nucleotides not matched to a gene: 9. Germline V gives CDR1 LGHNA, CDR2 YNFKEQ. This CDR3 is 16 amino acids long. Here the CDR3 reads CASRAELAGGDGELFF. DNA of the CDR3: TGTGCCAGCAGGGCGGAACTAGCGGGAGGCGACGGGGAGCTGTTTTTT.

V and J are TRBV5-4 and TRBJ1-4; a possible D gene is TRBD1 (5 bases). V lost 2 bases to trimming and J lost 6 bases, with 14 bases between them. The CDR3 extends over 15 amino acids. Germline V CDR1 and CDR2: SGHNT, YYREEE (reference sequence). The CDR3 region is CASSFRRGGDEKLFF. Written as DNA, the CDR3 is TGTGCCAGCAGCTTCCGAAGGGGCGGGGATGAAAAACTGTTTTTT.

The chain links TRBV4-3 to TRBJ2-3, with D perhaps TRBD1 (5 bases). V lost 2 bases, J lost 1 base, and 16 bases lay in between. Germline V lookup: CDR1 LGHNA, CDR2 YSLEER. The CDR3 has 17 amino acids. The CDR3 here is CASSQTPAGQRTDTQYF. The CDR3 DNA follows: TGCGCCAGCAGCCAAACCCCCGCAGGGCAGCGCACAGATACGCAGTATTTT.

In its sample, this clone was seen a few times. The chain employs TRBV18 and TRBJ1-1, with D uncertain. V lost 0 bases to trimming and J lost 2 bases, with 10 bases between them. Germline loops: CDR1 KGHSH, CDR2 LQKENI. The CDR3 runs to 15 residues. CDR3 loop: CASSPPEGLNTEAFF. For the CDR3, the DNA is TGTGCCAGCTCACCACCGGAGGGCCTTAACACTGAAGCTTTCTTT.

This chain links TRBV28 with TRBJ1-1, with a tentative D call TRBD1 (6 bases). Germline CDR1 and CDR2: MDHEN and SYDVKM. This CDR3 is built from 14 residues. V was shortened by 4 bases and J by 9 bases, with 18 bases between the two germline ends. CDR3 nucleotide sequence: TGTGCCAGCAGTTCATTCGGCAGGGGCTTCCAAGCTTTCTTT. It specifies CASSSFGRGFQAFF. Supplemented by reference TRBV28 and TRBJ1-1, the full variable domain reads DVKVTQSSRYLVKRTGEKVFLECVQDMDHENMFWYRQDPGLGLRLIYFSYDVKMKEKGDIPEGYSVSREKKERFSLILESASTNQTSMYLCASSSFGRGFQAFFGQGTRLTVV.

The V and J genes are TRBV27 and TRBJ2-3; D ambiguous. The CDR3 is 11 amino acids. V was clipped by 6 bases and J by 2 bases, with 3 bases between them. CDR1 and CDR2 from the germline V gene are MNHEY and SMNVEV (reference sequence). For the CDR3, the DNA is TGTGCCAGCAGACTCACAGATACGCAGTATTTT. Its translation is CASRLTDTQYF.

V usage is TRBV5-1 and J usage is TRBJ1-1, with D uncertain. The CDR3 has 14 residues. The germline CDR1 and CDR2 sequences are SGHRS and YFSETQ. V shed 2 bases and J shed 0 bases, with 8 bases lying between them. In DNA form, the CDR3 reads TGCGCCAGCAGCTTACCCGACATGAACACTGAAGCTTTCTTT. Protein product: CASSLPDMNTEAFF.

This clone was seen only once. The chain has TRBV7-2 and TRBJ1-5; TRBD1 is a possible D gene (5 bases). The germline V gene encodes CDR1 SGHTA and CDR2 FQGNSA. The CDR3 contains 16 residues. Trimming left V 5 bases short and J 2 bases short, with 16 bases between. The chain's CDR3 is CASSLRRGEGNQPQHF. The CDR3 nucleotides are TGTGCCAGCAGCCTCAGAAGAGGGGAGGGCAATCAGCCCCAGCATTTT. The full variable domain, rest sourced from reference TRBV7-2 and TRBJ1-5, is GAGVSQSPSNKVTEKGKDVELRCDPISGHTALYWYRQSLGQGLEFLIYFQGNSAPDKSGLPSDRFSAERTGGSVSTLTIQRTQQEDSAVYLCASSLRRGEGNQPQHFGDGTRLSIL.

The CDR3 protein is CASRLTGNTEAFF. The CDR3 DNA sequence: TGTGCCAGCAGACTTACAGGGAACACTGAAGCTTTCTTT. This chain links TRBV7-9 with TRBJ1-1; D might be TRBD1 (5 bases). The V end lost 6 bases, the J end lost 1 base, and 9 bases lay between the germline ends. The CDR3 runs to 13 residues. Germline loops: CDR1 SEHNR, CDR2 FQNEAQ (reference sequence).

The CDR3: CASRQVGSYEQYF. The DNA for the CDR3 is TGCGCCAGCCGTCAGGTAGGCTCCTACGAGCAGTACTTC. This chain connects TRBV4-1 to TRBJ2-7, with D hard to call. CDR1 is MGHRA, CDR2 YSYEKL, per germline. The CDR3 is made up of 13 amino acids. The V end was cut by 8 bases, the J end by 0 bases, with 11 bases between.

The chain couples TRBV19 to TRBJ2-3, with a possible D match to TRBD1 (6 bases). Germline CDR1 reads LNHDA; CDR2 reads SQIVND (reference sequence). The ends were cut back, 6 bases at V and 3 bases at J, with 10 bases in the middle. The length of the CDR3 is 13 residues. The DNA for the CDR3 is TGTGCCAGTAGGACTACAGGGACAGATACGCAGTATTTT. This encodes CASRTTGTDTQYF.

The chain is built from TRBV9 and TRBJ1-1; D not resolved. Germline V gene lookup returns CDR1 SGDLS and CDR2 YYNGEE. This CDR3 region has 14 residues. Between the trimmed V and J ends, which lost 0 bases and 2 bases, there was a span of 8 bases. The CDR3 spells CASSVGAGNTEAFF. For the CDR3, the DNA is TGTGCCAGCAGCGTAGGGGCTGGAAACACTGAAGCTTTCTTT.

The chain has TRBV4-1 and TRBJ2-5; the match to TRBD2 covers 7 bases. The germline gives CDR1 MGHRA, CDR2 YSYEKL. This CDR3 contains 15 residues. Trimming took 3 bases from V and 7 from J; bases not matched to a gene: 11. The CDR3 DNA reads TGCGCCAGCAGCCAGGACGGGATCCCGGGGGGGACCCAGTACTTC. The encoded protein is CASSQDGIPGGTQYF.

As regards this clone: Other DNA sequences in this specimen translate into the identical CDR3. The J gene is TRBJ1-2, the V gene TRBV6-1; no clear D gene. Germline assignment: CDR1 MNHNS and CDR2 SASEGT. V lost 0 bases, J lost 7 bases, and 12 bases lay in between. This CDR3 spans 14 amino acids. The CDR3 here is CASSEATGYSGYTF. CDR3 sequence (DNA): TGTGCCAGCAGTGAAGCGACCGGTTACAGTGGCTACACCTTC.

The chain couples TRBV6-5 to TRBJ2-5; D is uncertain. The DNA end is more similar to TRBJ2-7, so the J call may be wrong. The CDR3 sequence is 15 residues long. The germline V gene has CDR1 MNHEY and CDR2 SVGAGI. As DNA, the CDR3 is TGTGCCAGCAGTTACACAAGAAACGTAGCCTACGAGCAGTACTTC. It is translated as CASSYTRNVAYEQYF.

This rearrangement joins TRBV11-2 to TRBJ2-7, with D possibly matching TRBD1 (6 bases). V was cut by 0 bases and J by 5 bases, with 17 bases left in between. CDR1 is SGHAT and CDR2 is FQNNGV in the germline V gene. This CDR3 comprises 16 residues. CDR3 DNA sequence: TGTGCCAGCAGCTTAGAATGGAGGCAGGGGAAAGACGAGCAGTACTTC. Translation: CASSLEWRQGKDEQYF.

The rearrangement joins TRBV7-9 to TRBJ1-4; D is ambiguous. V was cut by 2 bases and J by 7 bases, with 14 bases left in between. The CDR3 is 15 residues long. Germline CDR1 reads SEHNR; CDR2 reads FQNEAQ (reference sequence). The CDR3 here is CASSLSGGKVEKLFF. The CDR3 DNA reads TGTGCCAGCAGCTTATCAGGTGGAAAGGTTGAAAAACTGTTTTTT. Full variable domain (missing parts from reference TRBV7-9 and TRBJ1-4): DTGVSQNPRHKITKRGQNVTFRCDPISEHNRLYWYRQTLGQGPEFLTYFQNEAQLEKSRLLSDRFSAERPKGSFSTLEIQRTEQGDSAMYLCASSLSGGKVEKLFFGSGTQLSVL.